This T cell receptor (beta chain) comes out of a study of cytomegalovirus exposure and HLA in healthy donors. Turning to the study itself: The platform used for the approximately 130 validation repertoires matched that of the approximately 640 first-cohort repertoires, a later analysis reported. General study findings and limits: In vitro checks showed that a few CMV-associated chains really do target CMV antigens. For most TCR sequences rarity was the rule, although some public TCRs occurred in many donors.

The CDR3 is made up of 12 amino acids. CDR1 is SGHVS and CDR2 is FQNEAQ in the germline V gene. With 1 base removed from V and 8 bases from J, the gap between germline ends came to 6 bases. About this clone: What it binds is not known.

Sequencing was performed with immunoSEQ multiplex PCR; in TCRdb, only in-frame clones are kept and a portion is missing. The sample has about 340,000 clones, 75% to 90% seen once. The chain carries TRBV7-8 and TRBJ2-1; D not resolved. The source material was PBMCs. This TCR came from a woman between 18 and 29 years old in good health and CMV-seronegative. CDR3 nucleotides: TGTGCCAGCAGCTTAGGACTGCATGAGCAGTTCTTC. Translated, it gives CASSLGLHEQFF.